The following is a T cell receptor (beta chain) sequence with its context. Sequenced by immunoSEQ multiplex PCR; TCRdb stores in-frame clones only, minus some. This sample carries 700,000 or so clones, 80% to 90% of them seen once, and the ten largest clones take 0.0095% to 0.011%. This sample was included in a study of shared T cell receptors in the human thymus. These data were also reused for a study on human thymus T cells. From that second work: Corrective surgery for congenital heart defects was being performed on the healthy Finnish infants who were the donors. The thymus was resected at corrective cardiac surgery. V and J gene usage appeared biased in thymic and blood repertoires.

The sample comprised thymocytes. This TCR derives from a girl under three years old with a congenital heart defect.

This CDR3 is CASSLTSCRVGGNYGYTF. In DNA form, the CDR3 reads TGTGCCAGCAGCTTAACGTCTTGCAGGGTGGGGGGTAACTATGGCTACACCTTC. This chain links TRBV7-9 with TRBJ1-2; D is perhaps TRBD1 (5 bases). Germline V gives CDR1 SEHNR, CDR2 FQNEAQ (reference sequence). Trimming pared 2 bases from V and 1 base from J, leaving 20 bases between. The CDR3 is 18 residues long.